This T cell receptor (beta chain) came from a study of CD8 T cells in Susac syndrome. Sequencing targeted TCR beta in blood CD8+ and CD4+ T cells. Isolation of CD8+ and CD4+ T cells was performed negatively, whereas enrichment of TEMRA cells was done by FACS. Random hexamers primed reverse transcription of 0.5 to 1 ug RNA. Across 54 Vbeta and 13 Jbeta, TCR beta CDR3 was amplified with immunoSEQ multiplex PCR. Using its own MiXCR run on the immunoSEQ multiplex PCR reads, TCRdb lists one record per CDR3 protein. The sample shows some 95,000 distinct CDR3 sequences, over 85% of them seen only once. The CDR3 loop spans 15 amino acids. Trimming stripped 10 bases from V and 2 bases from J, with 15 bases between. Germline-derived CDR1 and CDR2 are SNHLY and FYNNEI.

The chain joins TRBV2 to TRBJ1-6; D not resolved. The TCR was taken from a human donor in good health. Sequences were obtained from CD8+ T cells from PBMCs. The CDR3 nucleotides are TGTGCCACCCGGGCCCCGGACGCCTATAATTCACCCCTCCACTTT. It translates to CATRAPDAYNSPLHF.